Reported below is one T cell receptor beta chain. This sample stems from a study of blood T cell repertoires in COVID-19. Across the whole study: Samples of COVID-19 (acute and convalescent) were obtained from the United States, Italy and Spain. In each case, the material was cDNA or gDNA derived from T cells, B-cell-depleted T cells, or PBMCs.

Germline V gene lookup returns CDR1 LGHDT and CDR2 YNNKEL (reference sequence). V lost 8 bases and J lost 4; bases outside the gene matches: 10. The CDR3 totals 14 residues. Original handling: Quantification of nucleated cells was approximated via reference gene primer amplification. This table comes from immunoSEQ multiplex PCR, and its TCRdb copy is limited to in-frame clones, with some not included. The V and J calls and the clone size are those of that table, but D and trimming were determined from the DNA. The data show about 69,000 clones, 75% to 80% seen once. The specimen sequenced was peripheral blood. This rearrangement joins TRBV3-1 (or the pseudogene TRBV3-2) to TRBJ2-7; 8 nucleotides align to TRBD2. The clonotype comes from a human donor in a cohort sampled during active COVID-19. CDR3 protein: CASQGTRGGYEQYF. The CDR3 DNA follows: TGTGCCAGCCAAGGGACTAGAGGGGGTTACGAGCAGTACTTC.